This T cell receptor (beta chain) comes out of a study of cytomegalovirus exposure and HLA in healthy donors. The study ran its PCR with 60 Vbeta and 13 Jbeta primers. Profiled with immunoSEQ multiplex PCR; TCRdb holds only in-frame clones, not every one. The sample holds around 220,000 clones, about 83% seen once. The V gene lost 6 bases and the J gene lost 5 bases, with 14 bases spanning the gap. CDR1 and CDR2 from the germline V gene are SGHTA and FQGNSA. CDR3 length: 14 amino acids. The sample was PBMCs. This sequence originates from a middle-aged man in good health and CMV-seronegative. The rearrangement links TRBV7-2 to TRBJ2-1; D is possibly TRBD2 (5 bases). The CDR3 region is CASRRGPEDNEQFF. The CDR3 nucleotides are TGTGCCAGCAGAAGAGGGCCTGAGGACAATGAGCAGTTCTTC.